These 3 T cell receptor beta chains share one sample of origin, sequenced in a study of OX40 agonist ivuxolimab in advanced cancers. Clones were read by immunoSEQ multiplex PCR, and TCRdb kept only the in-frame ones, dropping some. The sample shows approximately 63,000 clones, around 74% of them seen only once. The sequencing here drew on CD4+ or CD8+ T cells sorted from blood, taken in a trial of the OX40 agonist ivuxolimab. The receptors stem from an adult with an advanced solid tumor such as melanoma, head and neck, liver or kidney cancer.

The rearrangement joins TRBV5-6 to TRBJ2-1, with no clear D. The CDR3 contains 12 residues. V was cut by 2 bases and J by 6 bases, with 6 bases left in between. From germline, CDR1 is SGHDT and CDR2 YYEEEE. CDR3 nucleotide sequence: TGTGCCAGCAGCTTAGATGGCAATGAGCAGTTCTTC. Protein product: CASSLDGNEQFF. The entire variable domain, with the rest obtained from reference TRBV5-6 and TRBJ2-1, is as follows: DAGVTQSPTHLIKTRGQQVTLRCSPKSGHDTVSWYQQALGQGPQFIFQYYEEEERQRGNFPDRFSGHQFPNYSSELNVNALLLGDSALYLCASSLDGNEQFFGPGTRLTVL.

The rearrangement joins TRBV6-1 to TRBJ1-2; 7 positions match TRBD1. The junction had 5 bases not matched to a gene; V was cut back by 6 bases and J by 1 base. This CDR3 is 14 amino acids long. CDR1 and CDR2 (germline): MNHNS, SASEGT. In DNA, the CDR3 is TGTGCCAGCAGCCGGACAGGAGATAACTATGGCTACACCTTC. This encodes CASSRTGDNYGYTF.

The V gene is TRBV5-5, the J gene TRBJ2-3; D is ambiguous. The CDR3 consists of 15 residues. Germline V gene lookup returns CDR1 SGHKS and CDR2 YYEKEE (reference sequence). The V end lost 3 bases, the J end lost 0 bases, and 11 bases lay between the germline ends. CDR3 amino acids: CASSSSLGSTDTQYF. DNA for the CDR3: TGTGCCAGCAGCTCGTCACTCGGGAGCACAGATACGCAGTATTTT.